This T cell receptor (beta chain) was captured by sequencing in a study of patients and donors after allogeneic stem cell transplantation. MiXCR was run by TCRdb on the RT-PCR reads, yielding one entry per CDR3 protein. This table has hundreds of thousands of distinct CDR3 sequences, 16% appearing once. A few counts support this clonotype. V was pared by 6 bases and J by 7 bases, with 10 bases between. Germline CDR1 is WSHSY and CDR2 is SAAADI. The CDR3 loop spans 12 amino acids. This sequence originates from a human donor who was either an allogeneic HSCT recipient or a stem cell or donor lymphocyte infusion donor (not recorded which). It is not recorded whose cells these are; they may come from a transplant donor. Sequenced: blood, either unsorted or a sorted T cell fraction (not recorded which). The rearrangement links TRBV10-2 to TRBJ1-5; no clear D. The DNA of the CDR3 is TGCGCCAGCAGGGAGCTGGGGCAGCCCCAGCATTTT. It yields the protein CASRELGQPQHF.